The entry below describes one T cell receptor (beta chain). As yet, its antigen is unknown. This CDR3 is 14 amino acids long. The germline gives CDR1 KGHSH, CDR2 LQKENI. V was shortened by 5 bases and J by 0 bases, with 5 bases between the two germline ends. The data originate from a study of type 1 regulatory T cells. Study at large: This in vitro CD4 product, T-allo10, is enriched for Tr1 cells and alloantigen-specific.

Study-wide points: Tr1 cells had a more restricted TCR repertoire than non-Tr1 cells.

TCRdb used MiXCR to reprocess the reads, holding one entry per CDR3 protein. The sample includes under 75,000 distinct CDR3 sequences, under 25% of them seen just once. This TCR came from a human donor in good health. Source material: cultured type 1 regulatory T (Tr1) cells, either the whole culture or a sorted fraction (not recorded which). This chain joins TRBV18 and TRBJ2-6, with D tentatively TRBD1 (5 bases). CDR3 in amino acids: CASSRGSGANVLTF. In DNA form, the CDR3 reads TGTGCCAGCTCAAGGGGCTCTGGGGCCAACGTCCTGACTTTC. The complete variable domain, with remaining parts taken from reference TRBV18 and TRBJ2-6, reads NAGVMQNPRHLVRRRGQEARLRCSPMKGHSHVYWYRQLPEEGLKFMVYLQKENIIDESGMPKERFSAEFPKEGPSILRIQQVVRGDSAAYFCASSRGSGANVLTFGAGSRLTVL.